A selection of T cell receptor beta chains follows, all from one sample in a study of T cell responses to AZD1222 COVID-19 vaccine. The method was immunoSEQ multiplex PCR; TCRdb's version includes in-frame clones alone and lacks a portion of them. The sample lists some 80,000 clones; 88% were seen once. Here the sequenced sample was peripheral blood, taken 28 days after the second dose of the MenACWY control vaccine. All receptors come from an adult who received the MenACWY meningococcal vaccine as a control. Both conserved end residues are part of each CDR3. A D gene is named only where the DNA matches it firmly. Only part of the rows carry a size: once, few, many, or a class if the clone is expanded.

d_call	v_call	clone_size	j_call	cdr3_aa	cdr3_nt
.	TRBV7-7	.	TRBJ2-3	CASSLGWGPSDTQYF	TGTGCCAGCAGCTTAGGATGGGGACCTTCAGATACGCAGTATTTT
.	TRBV5-1	.	TRBJ2-5	CASTDSIFGETQYF	TGCGCCAGCACGGACAGCATATTCGGGGAGACCCAGTACTTC
.	TRBV6-5	.	TRBJ2-5	CASSPFHSQETQYF	TGTGCCAGCAGTCCTTTCCACTCCCAAGAGACCCAGTACTTC
.	TRBV5-4	.	TRBJ1-1	CASSPFDRTSNTEAFF	TGTGCCAGCAGCCCCTTCGACAGGACGTCCAACACTGAAGCTTTCTTT
.	TRBV7-3	.	TRBJ2-3	CASSSTGGGTDTQYF	TGTGCCAGCAGCTCAACAGGGGGAGGGACAGATACGCAGTATTTT
.	TRBV9	once	TRBJ2-3	CASSGTGLGSTDTQYF	TGTGCCAGCAGCGGTACAGGGCTAGGAAGCACAGATACGCAGTATTTT
TRBD1	TRBV2	.	TRBJ2-2	CASRGQGMGGELFF	TGTGCCAGCAGGGGACAGGGGATGGGCGGGGAGCTGTTTTTT
.	TRBV5-1	.	TRBJ1-4	CASSLNRARDEKLFF	TGCGCCAGCAGCTTGAATCGCGCTAGAGATGAAAAACTGTTTTTT
.	TRBV5-4	.	TRBJ2-3	CASSSPGAYSTDTQYF	TGTGCCAGCAGCTCACCCGGCGCTTATTCCACAGATACGCAGTATTTT
.	TRBV6-5	.	TRBJ1-2	CASSYAGAYGYTF	TGTGCCAGCAGTTACGCGGGGGCTTATGGCTACACCTTC
TRBD2	TRBV11-2	.	TRBJ2-3	CASSSSGGPSAQYF	TGTGCCAGCAGCTCAAGCGGGGGGCCCTCGGCGCAGTATTTT
.	TRBV13	.	TRBJ2-7	CASSLGRGGSYEQYF	TGTGCCAGCAGCTTAGGCAGGGGAGGATCCTACGAGCAGTACTTC
TRBD1	TRBV3-1/TRBV3-2	.	TRBJ2-2	CASSRRDRNTGELFF	TGTGCCAGCAGCCGAAGGGACAGAAACACCGGGGAGCTGTTTTTT
.	TRBV3-1/TRBV3-2	once	TRBJ1-3	CASSPAGGRRSGNTIYF	TGTGCCAGCAGCCCCGCCGGGGGACGACGCTCTGGAAACACCATATATTTT
TRBD1	TRBV19	.	TRBJ1-3	CASSATGPGNTIYF	TGTGCCAGTAGTGCGACAGGGCCTGGAAACACCATATATTTT
.	TRBV29-1	once	TRBJ1-1	CSVEPQEGTEAFF	TGCAGCGTTGAGCCCCAGGAGGGCACTGAAGCTTTCTTT
.	TRBV7-9	.	TRBJ1-2	CASSLEGWGYTF	TGTGCCAGCAGCTTAGAGGGTTGGGGCTACACCTTC
.	TRBV19	.	TRBJ1-1	CASSGQGKTEAFF	TGTGCCAGTAGTGGCCAGGGGAAGACTGAAGCTTTCTTT
.	TRBV6-2/TRBV6-3	.	TRBJ1-2	CASRYDRTPGHGYTF	TGTGCCAGCAGATACGACAGGACACCGGGGCATGGCTACACCTTC
.	TRBV6-5	.	TRBJ1-4	CASKDRGAINEKLFF	TGTGCCAGCAAGGATAGGGGCGCTATTAATGAAAAACTGTTTTTT
.	TRBV29-1	.	TRBJ1-2	CSVGVNYGYTF	TGCAGCGTTGGAGTCAACTATGGCTACACCTTC
.	TRBV27	.	TRBJ1-5	CASSPGRSNQPQHF	TGTGCCAGCAGTCCCGGGCGTAGCAATCAGCCCCAGCATTTT
.	TRBV29-1	.	TRBJ2-7	CSVEDREQYF	TGCAGCGTTGAAGATCGCGAGCAGTACTTC
.	TRBV11-1	.	TRBJ2-5	CASSSQGGRVTQYF	TGTGCCAGCAGCTCCCAAGGGGGAAGGGTGACCCAGTACTTC
TRBD1	TRBV6-5	.	TRBJ2-1	CASTRTGSYNEQFF	TGTGCCAGCACCAGGACAGGTTCCTACAATGAGCAGTTCTTC
.	TRBV7-2	.	TRBJ1-5	CASRPTAEPNQPQHF	TGTGCCAGCAGACCCACAGCGGAGCCCAATCAGCCCCAGCATTTT
TRBD1	TRBV5-1	.	TRBJ2-3	CASSPGGQGGTDTQYF	TGCGCCAGCAGCCCCGGTGGGCAGGGGGGCACAGATACGCAGTATTTT
.	TRBV4-2	.	TRBJ1-2	CASSQDILYGYTF	TGTGCCAGCAGCCAAGACATCTTATATGGCTACACCTTC
.	TRBV30	.	TRBJ1-5	CAWSGLNSNQPQHF	TGTGCCTGGAGTGGCCTAAATAGCAATCAGCCCCAGCATTTT
.	TRBV19	.	TRBJ2-7	CASSQTNHRGGSYEQYF	TGTGCCAGTAGTCAAACAAATCACAGGGGGGGATCCTACGAGCAGTACTTC
TRBD1	TRBV5-1	.	TRBJ1-6	CASSLEGGQGYNSPLHF	TGCGCCAGCAGCTTGGAGGGCGGACAGGGTTATAATTCACCCCTCCACTTT
.	TRBV18	.	TRBJ1-3	CASSPADSGNTIYF	TGTGCCAGCTCACCAGCAGACTCTGGAAACACCATATATTTT
.	TRBV2	.	TRBJ1-1	CASSGRLTNTEAFF	TGTGCCAGCAGTGGTAGGCTTACGAACACTGAAGCTTTCTTT
.	TRBV7-9	.	TRBJ2-3	CASSPRDRSEGTQYF	TGTGCCAGCAGCCCCAGGGACCGGTCTGAGGGTACGCAGTATTTT
.	TRBV2	.	TRBJ1-1	CASSESGVTEAFF	TGTGCCAGCAGTGAATCAGGGGTCACTGAAGCTTTCTTT
.	TRBV19	.	TRBJ2-7	CASSPFGTATYEQYF	TGTGCCAGTAGCCCATTCGGGACGGCGACCTACGAGCAGTACTTC
.	TRBV18	.	TRBJ2-1	CASSLSGPYNEQFF	TGTGCCAGCAGTTTGTCGGGGCCTTACAATGAGCAGTTCTTC
TRBD1	TRBV19	once	TRBJ1-5	CASSTLGTASNQPQHF	TGTGCCAGTAGTACCCTCGGGACAGCTAGCAATCAGCCCCAGCATTTT
TRBD1	TRBV30	.	TRBJ2-7	CAWSRPGTGSEQYF	TGTGCCTGGAGCCGTCCCGGGACAGGGAGCGAGCAGTACTTC
.	TRBV6-5	.	TRBJ2-6	CASSPWRSGANVLTF	TGTGCCAGCAGCCCCTGGAGGTCTGGGGCCAACGTCCTGACTTTC